The 15 T cell receptor beta chains in this list originate from one sample, sequenced in a study of early T cells in non-severe SARS-CoV-2 infection. TCRdb redid the calling of the 5' RACE reads with MiXCR, one entry per CDR3 protein. The sample holds roughly 110,000 distinct CDR3 sequences, 11% seen once. The sample taken for sequencing was whole blood. All receptors come from an adult who was a healthcare worker with PCR-confirmed SARS-CoV-2 infection or an uninfected control (not recorded which).

This clonotype was counted many times. V gene TRBV7-9 combines with J gene TRBJ2-3; D remains ambiguous. V was clipped by 4 bases and J by 2 bases, with 7 bases between them. The CDR3 is 13 amino acids. Per the germline V gene, CDR1 is SEHNR and CDR2 is FQNEAQ (reference sequence). CDR3 sequence (DNA): TGTGCCAGCAGCTCCCTAAACACAGATACGCAGTATTTT. Protein product: CASSSLNTDTQYF. Drawing the rest from reference TRBV7-9 and TRBJ2-3, the complete variable domain is DTGVSQNPRHKITKRGQNVTFRCDPISEHNRLYWYRQTLGQGPEFLTYFQNEAQLEKSRLLSDRFSAERPKGSFSTLEIQRTEQGDSAMYLCASSSLNTDTQYFGPGTRLTVL.

The sample holds many counts of this clonotype. The J gene is TRBJ1-2, the V gene TRBV7-2; D gene unclear. Germline V gene sequence: CDR1 SGHTA, CDR2 FQGNSA. The CDR3 has 14 amino acids. Trimming pared 3 bases from V and 4 bases from J, leaving 12 bases between. DNA for the CDR3: TGTGCCAGCAGCTTTCCCTCGGCCGCCTATGGCTACACCTTC. Translated: CASSFPSAAYGYTF.

This clonotype was observed at least ten times. V is TRBV9 and J is TRBJ2-1, with 9 bases aligning to TRBD1. Germline V gene lookup returns CDR1 SGDLS and CDR2 YYNGEE. This CDR3 has 15 residues. Trimming took 0 bases from V and 8 from J; bases not matched to a gene: 6. CDR3 sequence reads: CASSVGGTGMYEQFF. The CDR3 DNA sequence: TGTGCCAGCAGCGTAGGAGGGACAGGGATGTATGAGCAGTTCTTC. Based on the CDR3 plus reference TRBV9 and TRBJ2-1, the full variable domain is DSGVTQTPKHLITATGQRVTLRCSPRSGDLSVYWYQQSLDQGLQFLIQYYNGEERAKGNILERFSAQQFPDLHSELNLSSLELGDSALYFCASSVGGTGMYEQFFGPGTRLTVL.

This clonotype appeared a single time. The rearrangement links TRBV14 to TRBJ2-1; D gene ambiguous. Trimming stripped 6 bases from V and 3 bases from J, with 15 bases between. The CDR3 covers 15 residues. CDR1 and CDR2 (germline): SGHDN, FVKESK. CDR3 in amino acids: CASRSGLGHYNEQFF. The CDR3 DNA reads as TGTGCCAGCAGATCCGGCCTAGGGCACTACAATGAGCAGTTCTTC.

This clonotype was counted ten times or more. V and J are TRBV12-3 or TRBV12-4 and TRBJ2-1; 11 bases align to TRBD2. With V trimmed by 6 bases and J by 8 bases, 18 bases remained unmatched. The CDR3 loop spans 18 amino acids. This CDR3 reads CASRFHLGTTSGSHEQFF. The CDR3 nucleotides read TGTGCCAGCAGATTTCACTTGGGGACTACTAGCGGGAGCCATGAGCAGTTCTTC.

V and J are TRBV11-2 and TRBJ1-1, with D hard to call. The CDR3 runs 14 residues. V lost 0 bases to trimming and J lost 3 bases, with 8 bases between them. Germline loops: CDR1 SGHAT, CDR2 FQNNGV. The CDR3: CASSLDSGYTEAFF. Written as DNA, the CDR3 is TGTGCCAGCAGCTTAGATTCGGGGTACACTGAAGCTTTCTTT.

This clonotype showed up many times. V is TRBV7-2 and J is TRBJ2-1; D unresolved. The germline CDR1 and CDR2 sequences are SGHTA and FQGNSA. The V gene lost 5 bases and the J gene lost 0 bases, with 5 bases spanning the gap. This CDR3 has 13 residues. The DNA for the CDR3 is TGTGCCAGCAGCATCAGCTCCTACAATGAGCAGTTCTTC. Translation: CASSISSYNEQFF.

The gene calls are TRBV3-1 and TRBJ2-7; D may be TRBD2 (6 bases). The V gene lost 4 bases and the J gene lost 0 bases, with 10 bases spanning the gap. Looked up from germline, CDR1 is LGHDT and CDR2 is YNNKEL (reference sequence). The CDR3 contains 14 residues. DNA of the CDR3: TGTGCCAGCAGCCCTTCGGGAGCCTCCTACGAGCAGTACTTC. It codes for CASSPSGASYEQYF.

As regards this clonotype: A much bigger clone sits one base away, suggesting this may be a read error. No conserved phenylalanine or tryptophan ends this CDR3, so it is likely a read error. The chain joins TRBV18 to TRBJ2-7; D might be TRBD1 (6 bases). The CDR3 extends over 15 amino acids. The V end was cut by 3 bases, the J end by 3 bases, with 15 bases between. CDR1 is KGHSH and CDR2 is LQKENI in the germline V gene. CDR3 in amino acids: CASSPGQGSRYEQYY. In nucleotides, the CDR3 is TGTGCCAGCTCACCGGGGCAGGGGTCTCGCTACGAGCAGTACTAC.

This clonotype was picked up many times. This chain uses TRBV10-3 with TRBJ2-7; the D gene could be TRBD1 or TRBD2 (6 bases each). Germline CDR1 and CDR2: ENHRY and SYGVKD. This CDR3 region has 15 residues. The CDR3 reads CGTSLGGGNAYEQYF. The CDR3 DNA sequence: TGTGGGACCTCTCTGGGGGGCGGTAACGCCTACGAGCAGTACTTC.

This chain joins TRBV28 and TRBJ2-3, with 11 bases identical to TRBD2. The CDR3 has 15 amino acids. Germline V gene sequence: CDR1 MDHEN, CDR2 SYDVKM. Unmatched junction bases numbered 6, after V lost 7 bases and J lost 3 bases. This CDR3 is CASTSSGRTTDTQYF. As DNA, the CDR3 is TGTGCCAGCACATCTAGCGGGAGGACTACAGATACGCAGTATTTT.

At least ten counts were recorded for this clonotype. V is TRBV7-6 and J is TRBJ2-1; 8 bases line up with TRBD1. CDR3 length: 15 residues. Germline CDR1 reads SGHVS; CDR2 reads FNYEAQ. The junction had 6 bases not matched to a gene; V was cut back by 3 bases and J by 5 bases. The CDR3 spells CASSFFEDRDNEQFF. Written as DNA, the CDR3 is TGTGCCAGCAGCTTCTTTGAGGACAGGGACAATGAGCAGTTCTTC.

This clonotype was counted at least ten times. The V gene is TRBV29-1, the J gene TRBJ2-1; D unresolved. This CDR3 has 11 residues. Germline CDR1 and CDR2: SQVTM and ANQGSEA. Trimming shortened V by 6 bases and J by 0 bases, and 3 bases separated the two germline ends. The CDR3 here is CSVNSYNEQFF. Written as DNA, the CDR3 is TGCAGCGTCAACTCCTACAATGAGCAGTTCTTC.

V and J are TRBV7-2 and TRBJ2-1; 8 bases line up with TRBD2. The ends lost 5 bases at V and 5 bases at J; junction bases unmatched: 11. The V gene's germline CDR1 is SGHTA and CDR2 FQGNSA. The CDR3 is 16 amino acids. Written as DNA, the CDR3 is TGTGCCAGCAGCCCCCGGGGCTGGCGGGGGGACAATGAGCAGTTCTTC. This sequence encodes CASSPRGWRGDNEQFF.

In its sample, this clonotype was seen many times. This chain connects TRBV12-3 or TRBV12-4 to TRBJ2-7, with D tentatively TRBD2 (5 bases). This CDR3 spans 15 amino acids. Trimming shortened V by 5 bases and J by 7 bases, and 21 bases separated the two germline ends. CDR3 loop: CASSPSRFVTGEQYF. In nucleotides, the CDR3 is TGTGCCAGCAGTCCCAGCCGCTTTGTTACGGGAGAGCAGTACTTC.